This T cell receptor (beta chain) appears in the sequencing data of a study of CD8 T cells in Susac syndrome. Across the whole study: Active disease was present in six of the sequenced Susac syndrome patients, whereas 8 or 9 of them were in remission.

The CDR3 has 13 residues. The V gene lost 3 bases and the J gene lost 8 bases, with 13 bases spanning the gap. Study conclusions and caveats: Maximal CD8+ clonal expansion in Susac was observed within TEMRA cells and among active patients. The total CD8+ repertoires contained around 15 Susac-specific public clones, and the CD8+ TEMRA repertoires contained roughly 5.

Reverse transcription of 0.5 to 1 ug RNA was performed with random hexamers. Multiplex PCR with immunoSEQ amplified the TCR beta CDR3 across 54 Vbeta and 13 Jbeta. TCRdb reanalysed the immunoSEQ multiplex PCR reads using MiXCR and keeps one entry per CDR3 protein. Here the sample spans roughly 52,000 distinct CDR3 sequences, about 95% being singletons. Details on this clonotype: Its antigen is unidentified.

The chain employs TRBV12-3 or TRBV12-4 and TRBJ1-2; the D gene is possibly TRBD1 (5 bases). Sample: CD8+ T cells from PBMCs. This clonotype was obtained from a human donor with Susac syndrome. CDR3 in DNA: TGTGCCAGCAGTTTGATAGGGCAGGGCGGCTACACCTTC. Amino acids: CASSLIGQGGYTF.